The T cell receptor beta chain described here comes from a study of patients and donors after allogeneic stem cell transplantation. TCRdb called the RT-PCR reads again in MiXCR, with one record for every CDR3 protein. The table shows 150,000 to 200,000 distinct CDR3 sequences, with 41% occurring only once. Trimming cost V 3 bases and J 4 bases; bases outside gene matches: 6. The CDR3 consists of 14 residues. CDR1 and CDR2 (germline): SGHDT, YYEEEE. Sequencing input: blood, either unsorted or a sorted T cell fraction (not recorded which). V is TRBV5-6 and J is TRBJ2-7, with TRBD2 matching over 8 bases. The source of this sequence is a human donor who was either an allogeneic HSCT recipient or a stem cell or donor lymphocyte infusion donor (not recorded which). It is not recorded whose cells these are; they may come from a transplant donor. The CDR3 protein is CASSSLTSVYEQYF. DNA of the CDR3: TGTGCCAGCAGCTCCCTGACTAGCGTGTACGAGCAGTACTTC.